The rows below give T cell receptor beta chains drawn from one sample of a study of T cell responses to AZD1222 COVID-19 vaccine. Method: immunoSEQ multiplex PCR; TCRdb's copy keeps in-frame clones and lacks some. The sample holds about 93,000 clones, 80% to 90% seen once. The sequencing used peripheral blood, collected on day 0 of AZD1222 vaccination. The source is an adult in good health. The CDR3 runs from the conserved cysteine through the conserved F or W. D genes are given only for firm matches. Clone size is shown for a subset of rows, as once, few, many or a class of expanded clone.

TRBJ2-1,-,TRBV5-4,TRBD2,CASSQAGGIYNEQFF,TGTGCCAGCAGTCAAGCGGGAGGGATCTACAATGAGCAGTTCTTC
TRBJ2-2,-,TRBV3-1/TRBV3-2,TRBD1,CASSRAQGANTGELFF,TGTGCCAGCAGCCGTGCCCAGGGGGCAAACACCGGGGAGCTGTTTTTT
TRBJ1-5,-,TRBV7-2,TRBD1,CASSLEGGAVTHF,TGTGCCAGCAGCTTAGAAGGGGGCGCGGTGACGCATTTT
TRBJ1-1,-,TRBV19,-,CASSLRGNTEAFF,TGTGCCAGTAGCCTCCGGGGAAACACTGAAGCTTTCTTT
TRBJ1-5,-,TRBV6-6,-,CASSYGGGGQPQHF,TGTGCCAGCAGTTACGGGGGGGGAGGTCAGCCCCAGCATTTT
TRBJ2-7,-,TRBV7-9,-,CASSHRTADEQYF,TGTGCCAGCAGCCATAGAACCGCCGACGAGCAGTACTTC
TRBJ1-3,-,TRBV30,-,CAWRGETLSGNTIYF,TGTGCCTGGAGGGGGGAGACGCTCTCTGGAAACACCATATATTTT
TRBJ1-2,-,TRBV3-1/TRBV3-2,-,CASSQAYGYGYTF,TGTGCCAGCAGCCAAGCTTACGGGTATGGCTACACCTTC
TRBJ1-5,-,TRBV30,-,CAWSITGGEGNQPQHF,TGTGCCTGGAGCATAACGGGGGGCGAAGGCAATCAGCCCCAGCATTTT
TRBJ1-1,-,TRBV5-6,-,CASSLTLVEAFF,TGTGCCAGCAGCTTGACCTTAGTAGAGGCTTTCTTT
TRBJ1-1,-,TRBV5-8,-,CASSFSPRFPDGATEAFF,TGTGCCAGCAGCTTTTCCCCGAGGTTTCCAGATGGGGCCACTGAAGCTTTCTTT
TRBJ1-1,-,TRBV12-3/TRBV12-4,-,CASSPGMNTEAFF,TGTGCCAGCAGTCCAGGGATGAACACTGAAGCTTTCTTT
TRBJ1-4,-,TRBV5-4,TRBD1,CASGQGSEEKLFF,TGTGCCAGCGGACAGGGGAGCGAGGAAAAACTGTTTTTT
TRBJ1-2,-,TRBV7-2,TRBD1,CASSLVRTGYGYTF,TGTGCCAGCAGCTTAGTGCGGACAGGTTATGGCTACACCTTC
TRBJ1-5,-,TRBV11-2,TRBD1,CASSSKVTGDQPQHF,TGTGCCAGCAGCTCTAAGGTTACAGGGGATCAGCCCCAGCATTTT
TRBJ1-1,-,TRBV7-6,-,CASSRGSGGMNTEAFF,TGTGCCAGCAGCCGAGGGAGTGGCGGGATGAACACTGAAGCTTTCTTT
TRBJ1-1,few,TRBV9,-,CASSVALNTEAFF,TGTGCCAGCAGCGTAGCATTGAACACTGAAGCTTTCTTT
TRBJ1-2,once,TRBV12-3/TRBV12-4,-,CASSLVFRDGYTF,TGTGCCAGCAGTTTAGTGTTCAGGGATGGCTACACCTTC
TRBJ2-7,-,TRBV11-2,TRBD1,CASSLGRGQASYEQYF,TGTGCCAGCAGCTTAGGGCGTGGACAGGCATCCTACGAGCAGTACTTC
TRBJ1-4,-,TRBV3-1/TRBV3-2,-,CASSHRAPPEKLFF,TGTGCCAGCAGCCACCGCGCGCCCCCTGAAAAACTGTTTTTT
TRBJ2-1,once,TRBV28,-,CASSGPSLLHYNEQFF,TGTGCCAGCAGTGGCCCGAGCCTACTACACTACAATGAGCAGTTCTTC
TRBJ2-3,-,TRBV14,-,CASSQARDGGTQYF,TGTGCCAGCAGCCAAGCCAGGGATGGGGGTACGCAGTATTTT
TRBJ1-1,-,TRBV19,-,CASSTYTEAFF,TGTGCCAGTAGTACCTACACTGAAGCTTTCTTT
TRBJ1-1,-,TRBV25-1,-,CASSRQTNTEAFF,TGTGCCAGCAGTCGGCAGACCAACACTGAAGCTTTCTTT
TRBJ2-7,-,TRBV4-1,TRBD2,CASSLGLAGNSYEQYF,TGCGCCAGCAGCCTGGGACTAGCGGGCAACTCCTACGAGCAGTACTTC
TRBJ2-1,few,TRBV5-4,TRBD2,CASSLVPSGYNEQFF,TGTGCCAGCAGCTTGGTGCCTAGCGGGTACAATGAGCAGTTCTTC
TRBJ2-7,-,TRBV6-1,TRBD2,CASSGARPTSGSAYEQYF,TGTGCCAGCAGTGGGGCACGCCCCACTAGCGGGAGTGCCTACGAGCAGTACTTC
TRBJ1-5,-,TRBV19,-,CASSILRMGGNQPQHF,TGTGCCAGTAGTATTTTAAGGATGGGGGGCAATCAGCCCCAGCATTTT
TRBJ1-2,-,TRBV9,TRBD1,CASSVGGTGGPGGYTF,TGTGCCAGCAGCGTAGGAGGGACAGGGGGCCCAGGAGGCTACACCTTC
TRBJ1-1,-,TRBV19,-,CASSIDAETGDLSAFF,TGTGCCAGTAGTATAGATGCGGAGACAGGAGATTTGTCGGCTTTCTTT
TRBJ2-1,-,TRBV5-8,-,CASSTEGGLINEQFF,TGTGCCAGCAGCACCGAGGGGGGGCTGATTAATGAGCAGTTCTTC
TRBJ1-1,few,TRBV21-1,-,CASSRNRALRIAEAFF,TGTGCCAGCAGCAGGAACAGGGCCCTGCGCATCGCTGAAGCTTTCTTT
TRBJ1-1,-,TRBV6-6,-,CASSYPPPGPEAFF,TGTGCCAGCAGCTACCCCCCGCCAGGCCCTGAAGCTTTCTTT
TRBJ2-6,-,TRBV3-1/TRBV3-2,-,CASSQEPSTSGANVLTF,TGTGCCAGCAGCCAAGAGCCCTCCACCTCTGGGGCCAACGTCCTGACTTTC
TRBJ2-2,-,TRBV28,-,CASSLGGANTGELFF,TGTGCCAGCAGTTTAGGCGGGGCGAACACCGGGGAGCTGTTTTTT
TRBJ1-1,-,TRBV3-1/TRBV3-2,TRBD1,CASSQGWGQGFGNTEAFF,TGTGCCAGCAGCCAAGGATGGGGACAGGGGTTTGGGAACACTGAAGCTTTCTTT
TRBJ2-1,-,TRBV23-1,TRBD2,CASKGLAGDPSYNEQFF,TGCGCCAGCAAGGGACTAGCGGGAGACCCCTCCTACAATGAGCAGTTCTTC
TRBJ2-7,-,TRBV11-2,-,CASSSDRYYEQYF,TGTGCCAGCAGCTCGGACCGTTACTACGAGCAGTACTTC
TRBJ2-1,-,TRBV28,TRBD2,CASTQGLGDSYNEQFF,TGTGCCAGCACCCAAGGACTAGGGGACTCCTACAATGAGCAGTTCTTC
TRBJ2-7,-,TRBV9,-,CASSGNPLGEQYF,TGTGCCAGCAGCGGAAACCCACTAGGCGAGCAGTACTTC
TRBJ2-7,-,TRBV7-2,TRBD2,CASSLRAGGGNEQYF,TGTGCCAGCAGCTTAAGGGCGGGAGGCGGAAACGAGCAGTACTTC
TRBJ1-1,few,TRBV10-3,-,CAISEEGPEAFF,TGTGCCATCAGTGAAGAGGGCCCTGAAGCTTTCTTT
TRBJ1-5,-,TRBV30,-,CAWSVRGNQPQHF,TGTGCCTGGAGTGTACGGGGGAATCAGCCCCAGCATTTT
TRBJ1-5,-,TRBV20-1,-,CSASEQVSNQPQHF,TGCAGTGCTAGTGAACAGGTCAGCAATCAGCCCCAGCATTTT
TRBJ2-1,few,TRBV5-6,TRBD2,CASSLLAGSYNEQFF,TGTGCCAGCAGCTTACTAGCGGGATCCTACAATGAGCAGTTCTTC
TRBJ2-7,-,TRBV5-5,TRBD1,CASSLRGGGLEQYF,TGTGCCAGCAGCTTGCGAGGGGGCGGCTTGGAGCAGTACTTC
TRBJ2-1,-,TRBV30,-,CAWRSRGYNEQFF,TGTGCCTGGAGGAGCAGGGGCTACAATGAGCAGTTCTTC
TRBJ2-7,-,TRBV28,TRBD2,CASSLTGLAGYEQYF,TGTGCCAGCAGCTTAACGGGACTAGCGGGCTACGAGCAGTACTTC
TRBJ2-5,-,TRBV10-3,-,CAISESSSQETQYF,TGTGCCATCAGTGAGTCGTCTAGCCAAGAGACCCAGTACTTC
TRBJ2-3,-,TRBV27,-,CASSLLFPDTQYF,TGTGCCAGCAGTTTACTTTTCCCAGATACGCAGTATTTT
TRBJ2-2,-,TRBV28,-,CASSRNPGSGELFF,TGTGCCAGCAGCAGAAACCCAGGGTCCGGGGAGCTGTTTTTT
TRBJ1-2,-,TRBV2,TRBD1,CASSEEDRAWYGYTF,TGTGCCAGCAGTGAAGAAGACAGGGCCTGGTATGGCTACACCTTC
TRBJ1-5,-,TRBV18,-,CASSPGTSNQPQHF,TGTGCCAGCTCACCCGGGACTAGCAATCAGCCCCAGCATTTT
TRBJ2-5,-,TRBV6-5,TRBD1,CASSTRDRGRETQYF,TGTGCCAGCAGTACTCGGGACAGGGGAAGAGAGACCCAGTACTTC